What follows are 22 T cell receptor beta chains derived from one specimen sequenced in a study of T cell changes during pregnancy in multiple sclerosis. TCRdb's table, derived via immunoSEQ multiplex PCR, lists solely in-frame clones and lacks some. The repertoire includes around 88,000 clones, approximately 90% of them detected once, and around 2.1% sits in the top ten. The sequencing here drew on peripheral blood, taken after pregnancy. Receptor source: a female donor in good health, enrolled as a control in a pregnancy study.

There are a few counts of this clone. V usage is TRBV18 and J usage is TRBJ2-1; D might be TRBD2 (7 bases). This CDR3 contains 16 residues. Looked up from germline, CDR1 is KGHSH and CDR2 is LQKENI. The germline V and J ends were trimmed by 8 bases and 4 bases, with 21 bases remaining between them. CDR3 DNA: TGTGCCAGCGCAACACAGGGATTCGGGGGGTACAATGAGCAGTTCTTC. Translation gives CASATQGFGGYNEQFF.

CDR3 in DNA: TGTGCCAGCACCCCCGGGACAGGGGTATATAGCAATCAGCCCCAGCATTTT. Translated: CASTPGTGVYSNQPQHF. The chain joins TRBV19 to TRBJ1-5; TRBD1 aligns across 10 bases. V was clipped by 9 bases and J by 0 bases; unmatched bases: 11. The CDR3 length is 17 residues. The germline CDR1 and CDR2 sequences are LNHDA and SQIVND (reference sequence).

The chain combines TRBV7-2 with TRBJ1-1; the D gene is possibly TRBD1 (6 bases). The CDR3 spans 14 residues. The germline gives CDR1 SGHTA, CDR2 FQGNSA. The V end was cut by 5 bases, the J end by 1 base, with 11 bases between. CDR3 in amino acids: CASSAATGNTEAFF. Written as DNA, the CDR3 is TGTGCCAGCAGCGCGGCGACAGGGAACACTGAAGCTTTCTTT.

The chain recombines TRBV27 with TRBJ2-3; no reliable D call. This CDR3 comprises 16 residues. Germline lookup yields CDR1 MNHEY and CDR2 SMNVEV (reference sequence). Trimming removed 7 bases at V and 2 bases at J, with 19 bases between. CDR3 nucleotide sequence: TGTGCCAGCAAGGTTCGGCTAGTCCTTTCCACAGATACGCAGTATTTT. The encoded protein is CASKVRLVLSTDTQYF.

The chain has TRBV6-1 and TRBJ1-5; TRBD1 agrees at 7 bases. Germline CDR1 reads MNHNS; CDR2 reads SASEGT. V shed 6 bases and J 4 bases; nucleotides not matched to a gene: 6. The CDR3 is 14 residues long. As DNA, the CDR3 is TGTGCCAGCAGCGTGACAGGGTTGAATCAGCCCCAGCATTTT. Its translation is CASSVTGLNQPQHF.

In its sample, this clone was seen once. The chain uses TRBV7-9 and TRBJ2-2; D remains ambiguous. The CDR3 runs 16 residues. Trimming left V 3 bases short and J 0 bases short, with 11 bases between. Germline V CDR1 and CDR2: SEHNR, FQNEAQ (reference sequence). CDR3 in amino acids: CASSFSQASNTGELFF. For the CDR3, the DNA is TGTGCCAGCAGCTTTTCCCAGGCCTCGAACACCGGGGAGCTGTTTTTT. Using reference TRBV7-9 and TRBJ2-2 for the parts outside the CDR3, the full variable domain is DTGVSQNPRHKITKRGQNVTFRCDPISEHNRLYWYRQTLGQGPEFLTYFQNEAQLEKSRLLSDRFSAERPKGSFSTLEIQRTEQGDSAMYLCASSFSQASNTGELFFGEGSRLTVL.

In this sample, this clone turned up once. This sequence joins TRBV5-6 and TRBJ2-5; 10 nucleotides match TRBD2. Germline V gene data show CDR1 as SGHDT and CDR2 as YYEEEE. CDR3 size: 15 residues. Trimming cost V 2 bases and J 7 bases; bases outside gene matches: 8. The CDR3 loop reads CASSFLAGVEGTQYF. Here the CDR3 DNA reads TGTGCCAGCAGCTTCCTAGCGGGGGTAGAAGGGACCCAGTACTTC.

J is TRBJ2-5 and V is TRBV5-1; TRBD1 agrees at 9 bases. The CDR3 has 16 residues. Germline V gene sequence: CDR1 SGHRS, CDR2 YFSETQ. The ends lost 0 bases at V and 5 bases at J; junction bases unmatched: 8. The CDR3 DNA reads as TGCGCCAGCAGCTTGGCTCGGACAGGGGATGGTGAGACCCAGTACTTC. This translates into CASSLARTGDGETQYF.

This sequence joins TRBV7-8 and TRBJ1-1, with D possibly matching TRBD1 (5 bases). V was pared by 1 base and J by 8 bases, with 29 bases between. This CDR3 contains 19 residues. Germline values: CDR1 SGHVS, CDR2 FQNEAQ. The DNA for the CDR3 is TGTGCCAGCAGCTTAGTGGGGGGTCGACGGGGACTCACCAAAACCGAAGCTTTCTTT. Protein sequence: CASSLVGGRRGLTKTEAFF.

The chain recombines TRBV27 with TRBJ2-1; a weak D match, TRBD2 (6 bases). Germline CDR1 and CDR2: MNHEY and SMNVEV (reference sequence). This CDR3 is built from 13 residues. Between the trimmed V and J ends, which lost 8 bases and 7 bases, there was a span of 15 bases. The CDR3 region has the DNA TGTGCCAGCGGGTGGGGGACTCTGAATGAGCAGTTCTTC. Translating it yields CASGWGTLNEQFF.

CDR3 residues: CASSEFGVLGYTF. CDR3 nucleotide sequence: TGTGCCAGCAGTGAATTCGGGGTCCTGGGCTACACCTTC. The V gene is TRBV25-1, the J gene TRBJ1-2; D gene ambiguous. The CDR3 contains 13 residues. Germline CDR1 is MGHDK and CDR2 is SYGVNS. V was shortened by 1 base and J by 8 bases, with 11 bases between the two germline ends.

The chain combines TRBV2 with TRBJ2-7; maybe TRBD1 (6 bases). The CDR3 has 13 residues. Germline values: CDR1 SNHLY, CDR2 FYNNEI. Trimming took off 9 bases at V and 0 bases at J, with 12 bases between the two ends. The CDR3 nucleotides are TGTGCCAGAAGAAGACAGGCCTCCTACGAGCAGTACTTC. Its protein is CARRRQASYEQYF. Drawing the rest from reference TRBV2 and TRBJ2-7, the complete variable domain is EPEVTQTPSHQVTQMGQEVILRCVPISNHLYFYWYRQILGQKVEFLVSFYNNEISEKSEIFDDQFSVERPDGSNFTLKIRSTKLEDSAMYFCARRRQASYEQYFGPGTRLTVT.

The chain combines TRBV2 with TRBJ1-1; D not certain. CDR3 length: 13 amino acids. Trimming removed 7 bases from V and 0 bases from J, with 9 bases in between. The germline V gene encodes CDR1 SNHLY and CDR2 FYNNEI. Here the CDR3 DNA reads TGTGCCAGCATCCGGGAGATGAACACTGAAGCTTTCTTT. This gives the protein CASIREMNTEAFF.

The chain employs TRBV6-1 and TRBJ2-7, with a possible D match to TRBD2 (6 bases). The CDR3 sequence is 15 residues long. V lost 6 bases and J lost 0, with 15 bases in between. Germline CDR1 is MNHNS and CDR2 is SASEGT. The CDR3 sequence is CASREDRGSSYEQYF. Written as DNA, the CDR3 is TGTGCCAGCAGGGAGGATCGGGGGAGCTCCTACGAGCAGTACTTC.

The CDR3 region is CASSLAGSYEQYF. The CDR3 region has the DNA TGTGCCAGCAGTTTAGCGGGCTCCTACGAGCAGTACTTC. The rearrangement links TRBV27 to TRBJ2-7; a possible D gene is TRBD2 (5 bases). The CDR3 extends over 13 amino acids. Germline V lookup: CDR1 MNHEY, CDR2 SMNVEV (reference sequence). V shed 2 bases and J shed 0 bases, with 5 bases lying between them.

The chain is built from TRBV6-5 and TRBJ1-1; 9 bases align to TRBD1. CDR1 is MNHEY, CDR2 SVGAGI, per germline. V trimming: 5 bases; J trimming: 3 bases; junction bases outside the gene matches: 4. This CDR3 region has 14 residues. CDR3 sequence: CASSQDRGDTEAFF. In DNA form, the CDR3 reads TGTGCCAGCAGTCAGGACAGGGGAGACACTGAAGCTTTCTTT.

The rearrangement links TRBV28 to TRBJ1-2; D is perhaps TRBD1 (6 bases). This CDR3 contains 14 residues. Trimming stripped 4 bases from V and 2 bases from J, with 11 bases between. CDR1 is MDHEN and CDR2 is SYDVKM in the germline V gene. For the CDR3, the DNA is TGTGCCAGCAGTTCTCAGGGGATAAACTATGGCTACACCTTC. Its protein product is CASSSQGINYGYTF.

V and J are TRBV27 and TRBJ2-3, with TRBD2 matching over 7 bases. Germline trimming cut 7 bases from V and 1 base from J; bases unmatched to any gene: 11. The CDR3 spans 16 residues. The germline V gene encodes CDR1 MNHEY and CDR2 SMNVEV (reference sequence). This CDR3 is CASTPLGLAGTDTQYF. The DNA of the CDR3 is TGTGCCAGCACCCCATTGGGGCTAGCGGGCACAGATACGCAGTATTTT.

The chain carries TRBV25-1 and TRBJ2-1; 14 bases are a match to TRBD2. CDR1 and CDR2 (germline): MGHDK, SYGVNS. The V and J ends lost 8 bases and 7 bases, in that order; junction bases with no gene match: 7. The CDR3 extends over 15 amino acids. In nucleotides, the CDR3 is TGTGCCAGCGAGGGACTAGCGGGAGAGGCAAATGAGCAGTTCTTC. Residues: CASEGLAGEANEQFF.

The genes are TRBV9 and TRBJ1-6; D is undetermined. The CDR3 sequence is 12 residues long. Per the germline V gene, CDR1 is SGDLS and CDR2 is YYNGEE. V lost 0 bases, J lost 9 bases, and 4 bases lay in between. The CDR3 is CASSVGASPLHF. Written as DNA, the CDR3 is TGTGCCAGCAGCGTAGGGGCTTCACCCCTCCACTTT.

The V call is TRBV19, the J call TRBJ2-2; tentatively, D is TRBD1 (5 bases). From germline, CDR1 is LNHDA and CDR2 SQIVND (reference sequence). V was clipped by 7 bases and J by 1 base, with 16 bases between them. The CDR3 is 16 amino acids. CDR3 nucleotides: TGTGCCAGTACTCAACTCAGGGTTCTGAACACCGGGGAGCTGTTTTTT. This translates into CASTQLRVLNTGELFF.

The chain has TRBV7-2 and TRBJ2-5; 12 bases fit TRBD2. The V gene's germline CDR1 is SGHTA and CDR2 FQGNSA. This CDR3 has 17 residues. After removal of 2 bases from V and 1 base from J, the junction contained 5 bases not matched to a gene. The CDR3 sequence: CASSLPGTSGPQETQYF. CDR3 coding DNA: TGTGCCAGCAGCTTACCCGGGACTAGCGGGCCCCAAGAGACCCAGTACTTC.